This T cell receptor (beta chain) was captured by sequencing in a study of CD8+CD57+ T cells in acquired aplastic anemia (dated by TCRdb to 2017 to 2018). Turning to the overall study: Extracted DNA from sorted CD4+ and CD8+ cells averaged around 3.3 ug, ranging from roughly 0.17 to 27.4 ug. CD8+CD57+ expansion was defined as a frequency above the mean frequency observed in healthy subjects.

Profiling of TCR beta VDJ combinations and CDR3 sequences used genomic DNA as the template. TCR repertoire sequencing was run on an Illumina HiSeq 2000. The paper's processing steps were these. TRBV/TRBJ rearrangement plots, CDR3 size and DJ length profiles, and Simpson's diversity index were used to evaluate the repertoires. Whichever DNA sequence was most abundant in the deep sequencing data was defined as the immunodominant clone. CDR3 amino acid sequences were checked for sharing across subjects and were also compared against the VDJdb database and published repertoires. TCRdb handled the public reads itself, with Q25 trimming in fastp and clone calling in MiXCR, and kept productive beta chains. Every CDR3 protein is listed once, alongside the most common genes and DNA of its rows. The V and J calls were determined by TCRdb, not by the authors. The sample table shows around 200,000 distinct CDR3 sequences, and about 60% are seen once. Together, the top ten hold about 60% of the sample.

Details on this clonotype: What this receptor recognizes is not known. Base qualities were left out, and no much larger clone turns up one base away.

The investigation overall reported the following: CD8+ Simpson's diversity did not differ significantly between patients and healthy controls (P=0.060). Twenty-nine CD8+ CDR3 sequences were found to be shared between patients and controls, but these sequences appeared to be highly expressed in patients and within the immunodominant clones of the patients.

Expansion of CD8+CD57+ cells had been shown by flow cytometry in the patients chosen for sequencing. Every patient had severe acquired aplastic anemia, diagnosed using the International Study of Aplastic Anemia and Agranulocytosis and Camitta criteria. No therapy had been received by the patients at the time of blood sampling. TCR repertoires of sorted CD4+ and CD8+ blood T cells from severe aplastic anemia patients and healthy subjects were deep-sequenced in the study. Patients were enrolled under clinicaltrials.gov protocols 00001620, 01623167, 00001397, 00071045, 00081523 and 00961064 in the USA. Ficoll-Paque density gradient centrifugation was used to isolate peripheral blood mononuclear cells. Before DNA was extracted, CD4+ and CD8+ T cells were sorted using either FACS or magnetic beads. This sequence was found in a human donor with aplastic anemia. The sequenced material came from sorted CD4+, CD8+, or CD8+CD57+ T cells (not recorded which) from PBMCs.

The CDR3 loop reads CATSGDRVGYGYTF. In nucleotides, the sequence is TGTGCCACCAGTGGGGACAGGGTTGGCTATGGCTACACCTTC. Here the chain combines TRBV24-1 and TRBJ1-2; 9 bases in the junction line up with TRBD1. The CDR3 has 14 amino acids, counting the end cysteine and phenylalanine. Only the CDR3 region is kept as DNA, spanning 42 bases read in frame from base 1. V ends up 5 bases short and J 4 bases short, with an unmatched junction base count of 4. Via the germline V gene, CDR1 is KGHDR and CDR2 SFDVKD.